The rows below give T cell receptor beta chains drawn from one sample of a study of beta chain features in type 1 diabetes. Sequencing was performed with immunoSEQ multiplex PCR; in TCRdb, only in-frame clones are kept and a portion is missing. The top ten clones hold approximately 0.045% of a sample with roughly 500,000 clones, about an eighth of them seen once. Sequenced input: naive CD4+ T cells from blood. The receptors were gathered from a woman aged 18-29 years in good health. The CDR3 runs from the conserved cysteine through the conserved F or W. A D gene is named only where the DNA matches it firmly. The size entry is marked missing in some rows and otherwise reads once, few, many or a size class.

>.|TRBV19|TRBJ1-1|few
TGTGCCAGTAGTAAGAGGGAAGTTGCGAACACTGAAGCTTTCTTT
CASSKREVANTEAFF
>TRBD2|TRBV28|TRBJ2-5|.
TGTGCCAGCATCGGACTAGCGGGGCCCGGGGAGACCCAGTACTTC
CASIGLAGPGETQYF
>TRBD2|TRBV15|TRBJ2-1|.
TGTGCCACCAGCAGAGCGCTAGCGGAGGGTAGTGAGCAGTTCTTC
CATSRALAEGSEQFF
>.|TRBV4-3|TRBJ2-1|.
TGCGCCAGCAGCCAGGCCCCGGTGATCGAGCAGTTCTTC
CASSQAPVIEQFF
>.|TRBV9|TRBJ1-1|.
TGTGCCAGCAGCCTAAGGGAGATCACTGAAGCTTTCTTT
CASSLREITEAFF
>TRBD2|TRBV5-4|TRBJ2-3|.
TGTGCCAGCAGCTTGCTGCGCGGGGGGGGCACAGATACGCAGTATTTT
CASSLLRGGGTDTQYF
>TRBD2|TRBV29-1|TRBJ2-1|.
TGCAGCGTTGGCCGGGGGACTATCGATGAGCAGTTCTTC
CSVGRGTIDEQFF
>.|TRBV5-1|TRBJ2-1|.
TGCGCCAGCAGCTTGGACCGAACCAATGAGCAGTTCTTC
CASSLDRTNEQFF
>.|TRBV15|TRBJ2-1|few
TGTGCCACCAATCAGGGCGGCTCCTACAATGAGCAGTTCTTC
CATNQGGSYNEQFF
>.|TRBV7-9|TRBJ2-3|few
TGTGCCAGCAGCTTTTTAGCGGGCACAGATACGCAGTATTTT
CASSFLAGTDTQYF
>.|TRBV6-1|TRBJ2-1|few
TGTGCCAGCAGTGAAGATAGCTCCTACAATGAGCAGTTCTTC
CASSEDSSYNEQFF
>TRBD2|TRBV4-3|TRBJ2-3|.
TGCGCCAGCAGCCAAGGGCCTAGCGGGAGAGATACGCAGTATTTT
CASSQGPSGRDTQYF
>TRBD1|TRBV10-3|TRBJ2-5|.
TGTGCCATCAGTGAGAAGGGGACAGGCGGACCCGGGGAGACCCAGTACTTC
CAISEKGTGGPGETQYF
>.|TRBV5-1|TRBJ2-3|.
TGCGCCAGCAGCTTGGTCCCTACAGATACGCAGTATTTT
CASSLVPTDTQYF
>.|TRBV4-1|TRBJ2-3|.
TGCGCCAGCAGCCAAGGTCCCGCGGATACGCAGTATTTT
CASSQGPADTQYF